The 8 T cell receptor beta chains below all came from one sample that was sequenced in a study of CD8+ T cells in alopecia areata (dated by TCRdb to between 2018 and 2020). The time point label on this specimen signifies: baseline before oral tofacitinib. The method behind the library was the immunoSEQ multiplex PCR assay. For TCR sequencing, RNA was extracted from every sample and reverse transcribed into cDNA to serve as template. This is the immuneACCESS table as TCRdb keeps it, with only in-frame sequences that have V and J called. A part of the clones is gone; compared with another copy, unresolved V genes explain less than half, and the rest is unexplained. The sample includes almost 250,000 clones, with 65% to 70% observed a single time. The top ten hold 1.2% of the sample. Specimen: CD4+ T cells sorted from blood, collected at week 0. Receptors were obtained from a human donor with alopecia areata.

On this clone itself: Relative to the germline gene, one junction end is altered; a read error may explain this. J is TRBJ2-2 and V is TRBV7-7; D call uncertain. The CDR3 spans 14 residues. The germline gives CDR1 SSHAT, CDR2 FNYEAQ (reference sequence). CDR3 nucleotides: TGTGCTAGCAGCCAAAGACCCGCCTCCGGGGAGCTGTTTTTT. This sequence encodes CASSQRPASGELFF.

The chain couples TRBV2 to TRBJ2-7, with TRBD1 identical over 9 bases. This CDR3 comprises 15 residues. Per germline, CDR1 SNHLY and CDR2 FYNNEI. J lost 2 bases, V lost 11 bases, and 13 bases had no gene match. Here the CDR3 reads CACHPGQGPAYEQYF. CDR3 in DNA: TGTGCCTGCCACCCGGGACAGGGCCCGGCCTACGAGCAGTACTTC.

The J gene is TRBJ2-6, the V gene TRBV29-1; no firm D call. The CDR3 spans 14 residues. The germline V and J ends were trimmed by 7 bases and 2 bases, with 12 bases remaining between them. CDR1 and CDR2 (germline): SQVTM, ANQGSEA. In DNA, the CDR3 is TGCAGCGCAGAAACGGTAGCTGGGGCCAACGTCCTGACTTTC. It translates to CSAETVAGANVLTF.

This clone has more than one count but fewer than ten. At the DNA level, this CDR3 is encoded by other sequences in the same sample as well. V gene TRBV29-1 combines with J gene TRBJ2-1, with a tentative D call TRBD2 (6 bases). Trimming stripped 4 bases from V and 3 bases from J, with 13 bases between. There are 14 residues in the CDR3. CDR1 is SQVTM and CDR2 is ANQGSEA in the germline V gene. This CDR3 is CSVGRDSIYNEQFF. The CDR3, as DNA: TGCAGCGTTGGCCGGGACTCCATCTACAATGAGCAGTTCTTC.

This clone was recorded a few times. The chain links TRBV11-3 to TRBJ1-1; D unclear. The germline CDR1 and CDR2 sequences are SGHNT and YENEEA. The V end lost 9 bases, the J end lost 1 base, and 9 bases lay between the germline ends. CDR3 length: 12 residues. CDR3 amino acids: CARSRRNTEAFF. In DNA, the CDR3 is TGTGCCAGGTCAAGGCGGAACACTGAAGCTTTCTTT.

The rearrangement uses TRBV30 and TRBJ2-4; D remains unclear. This CDR3 is 15 amino acids long. Deletions cut 2 bases from V and 0 bases from J, with 11 bases between. Per the germline V gene, CDR1 is GTSNPN and CDR2 is SVGIG (reference sequence). In nucleotides, the CDR3 is TGTGCCTGGAGTAATTCTAGGCTAGCCAAAAACATTCAGTACTTC. Residues: CAWSNSRLAKNIQYF.

This sequence joins TRBV27 and TRBJ1-6; 11 bases are a match to TRBD1. From germline, CDR1 is MNHEY and CDR2 SMNVEV (reference sequence). V shed 4 bases, J shed 9 bases, and the junction held 5 bases outside the gene matches. This CDR3 has 15 residues. CDR3 region: CASSWTGGVGSPLHF. CDR3 nucleotides: TGTGCCAGCAGTTGGACAGGGGGCGTAGGTTCACCCCTCCACTTT.

J is TRBJ2-7 and V is TRBV25-1; TRBD1 agrees at 7 bases. J was trimmed by 1 base and V by 4 bases; bases with no gene match: 10. CDR3 length: 16 residues. CDR1 and CDR2 (germline): MGHDK, SYGVNS. The CDR3 protein is CASSATTGTASYEQYF. Written as DNA, the CDR3 is TGTGCCAGCAGTGCGACAACCGGGACAGCTTCCTACGAGCAGTACTTC.